What follows are 10 T cell receptor beta chains derived from one specimen sequenced in a study of preoperative IRX-2 immunotherapy in early breast cancer. TCRdb keeps only in-frame clones here, not all; method: immunoSEQ multiplex PCR. Among some 29,000 clones listed, around 87% were seen once. Documented treatment: preoperative locoregional IRX-2 cytokine immunotherapy. This sample was taken from a patient treated with IRX-2 immunotherapy. All receptors come from a human donor with breast cancer.

The chain combines TRBV19 with TRBJ2-5, with 9 bases identical to TRBD1. With 6 bases clipped from V and 5 bases from J, the junction kept 10 bases outside the gene matches. Germline V gives CDR1 LNHDA, CDR2 SQIVND (reference sequence). The CDR3 runs 15 residues. CDR3 protein: CASSTGQGKKETQYF. The CDR3 DNA follows: TGTGCCAGTAGCACCGGACAGGGGAAAAAGGAGACCCAGTACTTC.

This clone was detected only once. J is TRBJ2-1 and V is TRBV18; tentatively, D is TRBD2 (6 bases). V shed 3 bases and J shed 2 bases, with 23 bases lying between them. The CDR3 is 19 amino acids. CDR1 is KGHSH, CDR2 LQKENI, per germline. This CDR3 is CASSPAADRELRTYNEQFF. In DNA form, the CDR3 reads TGTGCCAGCTCACCGGCGGCAGACCGGGAGCTACGGACCTACAATGAGCAGTTCTTC.

J is TRBJ2-6 and V is TRBV4-3; D call uncertain. Germline-derived CDR1 and CDR2 are LGHNA and YSLEER. The CDR3 spans 18 residues. The ends were cut back, 0 bases at V and 0 bases at J, with 12 bases in the middle. The CDR3 DNA follows: TGCGCCAGCAGCCAAGAGATGGTAGGGTACTCTGGGGCCAACGTCCTGACTTTC. This gives the protein CASSQEMVGYSGANVLTF.

This rearrangement joins TRBV9 to TRBJ2-1; 14 bases align to TRBD2. V was clipped by 4 bases and J by 3 bases; unmatched bases: 6. Germline V lookup: CDR1 SGDLS, CDR2 YYNGEE. The CDR3 covers 17 residues. CDR3 in amino acids: CASSPWTSGGIYNEQFF. CDR3 sequence (DNA): TGTGCCAGCAGCCCCTGGACTAGCGGGGGGATCTACAATGAGCAGTTCTTC.

The chain recombines TRBV23-1 with TRBJ2-2; D is tentatively TRBD1 or TRBD2 (5 bases each). TRBV23-1 is identified as an open reading frame with a role that is uncertain. The CDR3 is made up of 14 amino acids. V lost 6 bases to trimming and J lost 4 bases, with 12 bases between them. The CDR3 here is CASSPGPSTGELFF. CDR3 sequence (DNA): TGCGCCAGCAGCCCGGGACCATCCACCGGGGAGCTGTTTTTT.

The chain employs TRBV19 and TRBJ1-6, with 9 bases that match TRBD1. Germline loops: CDR1 LNHDA, CDR2 SQIVND (reference sequence). This CDR3 comprises 14 residues. V trimming: 7 bases; J trimming: 8 bases; junction bases outside the gene matches: 6. The CDR3, as DNA: TGTGCCAGTACCAGGGACAGGGCTGATTCACCCCTCCACTTT. Protein: CASTRDRADSPLHF. The complete variable domain, with remaining parts taken from reference TRBV19 and TRBJ1-6, reads DGGITQSPKYLFRKEGQNVTLSCEQNLNHDAMYWYRQDPGQGLRLIYYSQIVNDFQKGDIAEGYSVSREKKESFPLTVTSAQKNPTAFYLCASTRDRADSPLHFGNGTRLTVT.

This rearrangement joins TRBV10-3 to TRBJ2-7, with TRBD2 matching over 11 bases. The CDR3 spans 16 residues. V lost 6 bases and J lost 4; bases outside the gene matches: 11. Per the germline V gene, CDR1 is ENHRY and CDR2 is SYGVKD. The CDR3: CAISEATSGSYYEQYF. The CDR3 nucleotides read TGTGCCATCAGCGAGGCAACTAGCGGGAGCTATTACGAGCAGTACTTC.

This clone was detected once. Compared with germline, one end of the junction differs, possibly owing to a read error. This chain links TRBV6-6 with TRBJ1-2; TRBD1 aligns across 7 bases. CDR1 is MNHNY, CDR2 SVGAGI, per germline (reference sequence). The CDR3 spans 13 residues. The CDR3 coding sequence is TGTGCCAGCAACCCCCAGGCCCGGGACAGTCCTTACTTC. Its protein is CASNPQARDSPYF.

The rearrangement uses TRBV19 and TRBJ1-2; 7 positions match TRBD1. The junction had 11 bases not matched to a gene; V was cut back by 6 bases and J by 4 bases. Germline V gene data show CDR1 as LNHDA and CDR2 as SQIVND (reference sequence). The CDR3 runs 15 residues. The CDR3 sequence is CASRTQTGVGYGYTF. CDR3 bases: TGTGCCAGTAGGACCCAAACAGGGGTAGGCTATGGCTACACCTTC.

The chain has TRBV2 and TRBJ2-1; no clear D. This CDR3 is 13 amino acids long. CDR1 and CDR2 (germline): SNHLY, FYNNEI. The V gene lost 7 bases and the J gene lost 1 base, with 8 bases spanning the gap. CDR3 sequence reads: CASNFRSYNEQFF. DNA for the CDR3: TGTGCCAGCAATTTTCGGTCCTACAATGAGCAGTTCTTC.